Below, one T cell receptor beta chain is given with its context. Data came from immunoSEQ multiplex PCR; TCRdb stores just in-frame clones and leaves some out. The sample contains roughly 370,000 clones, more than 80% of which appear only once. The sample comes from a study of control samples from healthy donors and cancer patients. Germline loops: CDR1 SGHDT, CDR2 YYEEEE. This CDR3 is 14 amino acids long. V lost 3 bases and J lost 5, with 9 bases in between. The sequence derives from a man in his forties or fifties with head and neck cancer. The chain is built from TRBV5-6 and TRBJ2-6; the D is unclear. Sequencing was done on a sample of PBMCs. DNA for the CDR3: TGTGCCAGCAGCTCCGGTTCCTGGGCCAACGTCCTGACTTTC. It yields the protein CASSSGSWANVLTF.